Listed below are T cell receptor beta chains from one sample, sequenced in a study of post-analysis software for immune sequencing data. One entry per CDR3 protein, called by TCRdb with MiXCR from the PCR reads. This sample has around 200,000 distinct CDR3 sequences, with approximately 30% found just once. Sequencing input: blood. These receptors came from a girl aged 2 to 17 with multiple sclerosis. CDR3s include the opening cysteine and the closing phenylalanine or tryptophan. Fields, in order: J gene, clone size, D gene, V gene, CDR3 DNA, CDR3 protein. D genes are given only for firm matches. Size is stated for part of the rows, as once, few or many counts, or as a class when the clone is expanded.

J: TRBJ1-1; size: many; D: TRBD1; V: TRBV5-1; DNA: TGCGCCAGCAGCTCCCGACAGGGTGAGAAAACTGAAGCTTTCTTT; CDR3: CASSSRQGEKTEAFF
J: TRBJ2-7; size: many; D: TRBD1; V: TRBV7-3; DNA: TGTGCCAGCAGCTCCGTGACAGGGACCGAGCAGTACTTC; CDR3: CASSSVTGTEQYF
J: TRBJ2-2; size: NA; D: NA; V: TRBV12-3/TRBV12-4; DNA: TGTGCCAGCAGTTTTTTCCTGGCCGGGGAGCTGTTTTTT; CDR3: CASSFFLAGELFF
J: TRBJ2-1; size: few; D: NA; V: TRBV2; DNA: TGTGCCAGCAGGAAGGAAGGGGCGAATGAGCAGTTCTTC; CDR3: CASRKEGANEQFF
J: TRBJ2-1; size: many; D: TRBD1; V: TRBV5-1; DNA: TGCGCCAGCAGCTACGAAGCCGGGACAGGTACCGGTGAGCAGTTCTTC; CDR3: CASSYEAGTGTGEQFF
J: TRBJ2-5; size: many; D: TRBD1; V: TRBV5-1; DNA: TGCGCCAGCAGCTTCGGGACAGAAAAAGAGACCCAGTACTTC; CDR3: CASSFGTEKETQYF
J: TRBJ2-7; size: NA; D: TRBD1; V: TRBV29-1; DNA: TGTAGCGTTGAAGAGAAGGGACAGGGTTTTAGGTACTTC; CDR3: CSVEEKGQGFRYF
J: TRBJ2-7; size: many; D: TRBD1; V: TRBV27; DNA: TGTGCCAGCACCAGGAGGACAGGGTACGAGCAGTACTTC; CDR3: CASTRRTGYEQYF
J: TRBJ2-3; size: NA; D: NA; V: TRBV3-1; DNA: TGTGCCAGCAGCCTACCAGCGGCAGATACGCAGTATTTT; CDR3: CASSLPAADTQYF
J: TRBJ2-7; size: few; D: NA; V: TRBV6-1; DNA: TGTGCCAGCAGTGAAGCGGAACAAAATGAGCAGTACTTC; CDR3: CASSEAEQNEQYF
J: TRBJ2-1; size: NA; D: TRBD2; V: TRBV20-1; DNA: TGCAGTGCTAGTATTACGCGGGAGGGCCCTCAGTTCTTC; CDR3: CSASITREGPQFF
J: TRBJ1-1; size: NA; D: NA; V: TRBV7-9; DNA: TGTGCCAGCAGCGGACGGTCGAACACTGAAGCTTTCTTT; CDR3: CASSGRSNTEAFF
J: TRBJ2-7; size: NA; D: NA; V: TRBV20-1; DNA: TGCAGTGCTAGAGACCCAGGCGGGGTCAAATTCTACGAGCAGTACTTC; CDR3: CSARDPGGVKFYEQYF
J: TRBJ1-2; size: once; D: NA; V: TRBV4-3; DNA: TGCGCCAGCAGCCGCTCCCAGACAGCTGGCTACACCTTC; CDR3: CASSRSQTAGYTF
J: TRBJ2-7; size: NA; D: TRBD1; V: TRBV28; DNA: TGTGCCAGCAGTACCACTGGGACAGGGGGTAGCGAGCAGTACTTC; CDR3: CASSTTGTGGSEQYF